Listed here are 5 T cell receptor beta chains from one sample, sequenced in a study of shared clonotypes between healthy human individuals. The protocol was immunoSEQ multiplex PCR, while the TCRdb copy is restricted to in-frame clones and leaves out a portion. The sample lists about 1.4 million clones, roughly 95% occurring once. Sequenced input: naive CD4+ T cells sorted from blood. The subset here: CD45RA+ positively selected. All receptors come from a man aged 25-45 years in good health.

This chain uses TRBV5-1 with TRBJ2-7, with D perhaps matching TRBD1 (5 bases). The length of the CDR3 is 15 residues. Germline-derived CDR1 and CDR2 are SGHRS and YFSETQ. Deletions cut 5 bases from V and 6 bases from J, with 21 bases between. CDR3 loop: CASRQDTTIASEQYF. The CDR3 DNA sequence: TGCGCCAGCAGACAGGATACCACTATAGCATCCGAGCAGTACTTC.

The rearrangement joins TRBV5-8 to TRBJ2-1; 7 nucleotides line up with TRBD1. V dropped 9 bases and J dropped 12; count of bases not matched to a gene: 9. This CDR3 is 11 amino acids long. The V gene's germline CDR1 is SGHTS and CDR2 YDEGEE. The DNA for the CDR3 is TGTGCCACCCCCCACCGGACAGGGCAGTTCTTC. This encodes CATPHRTGQFF.

The chain links TRBV27 to TRBJ2-1, with D perhaps matching TRBD1 (5 bases). This CDR3 has 15 residues. The ends were cut back, 7 bases at V and 8 bases at J, with 21 bases in the middle. CDR1 MNHEY and CDR2 SMNVEV come from the germline V gene (reference sequence). CDR3 coding DNA: TGTGCCAGCACCCTCGGCGGCAGTATAGGGGATGAGCAGTTCTTC. It codes for CASTLGGSIGDEQFF.

The chain employs TRBV18 and TRBJ2-3; perhaps TRBD1 as D (5 bases). V lost 4 bases to trimming and J lost 8 bases, with 19 bases between them. From germline, CDR1 is KGHSH and CDR2 LQKENI. The CDR3 contains 15 residues. The CDR3: CASSLKTAPGGTQYF. Here the CDR3 DNA reads TGTGCCAGCTCACTGAAGACAGCCCCTGGTGGTACGCAGTATTTT. The full variable domain, in which reference TRBV18 and TRBJ2-3 provide the parts outside the CDR3, is NAGVMQNPRHLVRRRGQEARLRCSPMKGHSHVYWYRQLPEEGLKFMVYLQKENIIDESGMPKERFSAEFPKEGPSILRIQQVVRGDSAAYFCASSLKTAPGGTQYFGPGTRLTVL.

The chain employs TRBV5-4 and TRBJ2-7, with D perhaps matching TRBD2 (9 bases). Germline V gene lookup returns CDR1 SGHNT and CDR2 YYREEE (reference sequence). Trimming pared 4 bases from V and 3 bases from J, leaving 20 bases between. The CDR3 is 16 residues long. The CDR3 spells CASSQGAGGPLYEQYF. CDR3 in DNA: TGTGCCAGCAGCCAGGGGGCGGGAGGGCCTCTCTACGAGCAGTACTTC.